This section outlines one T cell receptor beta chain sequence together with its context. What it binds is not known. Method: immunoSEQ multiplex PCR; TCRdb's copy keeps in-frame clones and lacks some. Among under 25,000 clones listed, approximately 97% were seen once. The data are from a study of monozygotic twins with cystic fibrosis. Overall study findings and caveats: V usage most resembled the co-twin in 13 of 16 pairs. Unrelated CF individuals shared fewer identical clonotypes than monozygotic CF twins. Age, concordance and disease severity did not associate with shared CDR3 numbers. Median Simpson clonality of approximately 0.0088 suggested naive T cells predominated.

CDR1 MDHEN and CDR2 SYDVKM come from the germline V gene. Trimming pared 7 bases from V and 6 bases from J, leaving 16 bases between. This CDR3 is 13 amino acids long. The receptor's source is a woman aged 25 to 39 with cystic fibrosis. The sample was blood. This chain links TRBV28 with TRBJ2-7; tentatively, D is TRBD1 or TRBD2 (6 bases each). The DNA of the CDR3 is TGTGCCAGCACTTCGGGGGCACGGGGCGAGCAGTACTTC. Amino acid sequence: CASTSGARGEQYF. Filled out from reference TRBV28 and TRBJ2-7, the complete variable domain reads DVKVTQSSRYLVKRTGEKVFLECVQDMDHENMFWYRQDPGLGLRLIYFSYDVKMKEKGDIPEGYSVSREKKERFSLILESASTNQTSMYLCASTSGARGEQYFGPGTRLTVT.